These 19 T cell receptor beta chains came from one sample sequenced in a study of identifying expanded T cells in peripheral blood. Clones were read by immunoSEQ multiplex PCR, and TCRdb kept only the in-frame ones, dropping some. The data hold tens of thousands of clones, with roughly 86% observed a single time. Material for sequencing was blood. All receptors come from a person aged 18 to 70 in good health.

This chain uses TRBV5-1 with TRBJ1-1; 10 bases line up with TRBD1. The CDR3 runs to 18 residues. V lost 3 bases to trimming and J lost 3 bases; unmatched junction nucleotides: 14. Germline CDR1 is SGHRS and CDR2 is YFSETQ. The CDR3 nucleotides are TGCGCCAGCAGCTCGAACTACCCGGGACAGGGGAAGTACACTGAAGCTTTCTTT. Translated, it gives CASSSNYPGQGKYTEAFF.

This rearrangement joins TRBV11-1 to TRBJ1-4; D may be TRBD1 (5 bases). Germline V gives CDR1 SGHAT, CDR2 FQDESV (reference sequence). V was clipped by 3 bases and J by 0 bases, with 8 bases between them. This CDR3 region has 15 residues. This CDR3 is CASSFGGATNEKLFF. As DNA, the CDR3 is TGTGCCAGCAGCTTTGGGGGAGCAACTAATGAAAAACTGTTTTTT. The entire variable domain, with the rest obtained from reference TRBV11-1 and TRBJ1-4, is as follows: EAEVAQSPRYKITEKSQAVAFWCDPISGHATLYWYRQILGQGPELLVQFQDESVVDDSQLPKDRFSAERLKGVDSTLKIQPAELGDSAMYLCASSFGGATNEKLFFGSGTQLSVL.

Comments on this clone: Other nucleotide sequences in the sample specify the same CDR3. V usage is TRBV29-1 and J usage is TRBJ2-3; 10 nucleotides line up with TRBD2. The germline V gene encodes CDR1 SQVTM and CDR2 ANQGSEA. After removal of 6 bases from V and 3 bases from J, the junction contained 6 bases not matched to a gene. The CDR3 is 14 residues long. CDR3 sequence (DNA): TGCAGCGTCCTGGGGACTAGCGAAACAGATACGCAGTATTTT. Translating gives CSVLGTSETDTQYF.

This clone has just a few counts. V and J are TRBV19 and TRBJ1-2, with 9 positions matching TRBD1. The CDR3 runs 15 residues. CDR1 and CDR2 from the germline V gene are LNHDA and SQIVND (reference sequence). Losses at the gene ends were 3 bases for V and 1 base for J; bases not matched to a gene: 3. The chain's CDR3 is CASSMVTGGNYGYTF. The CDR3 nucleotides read TGTGCCAGTAGTATGGTGACAGGGGGTAACTATGGCTACACCTTC. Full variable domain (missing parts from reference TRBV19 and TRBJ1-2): DGGITQSPKYLFRKEGQNVTLSCEQNLNHDAMYWYRQDPGQGLRLIYYSQIVNDFQKGDIAEGYSVSREKKESFPLTVTSAQKNPTAFYLCASSMVTGGNYGYTFGSGTRLTVV.

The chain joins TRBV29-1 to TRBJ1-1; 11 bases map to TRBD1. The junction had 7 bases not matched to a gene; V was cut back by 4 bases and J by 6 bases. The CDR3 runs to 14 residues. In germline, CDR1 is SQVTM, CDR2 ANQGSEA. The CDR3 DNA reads TGCAGCGTTGCTGGGACAGGGGGGTACTCTGAAGCTTTCTTT. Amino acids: CSVAGTGGYSEAFF.

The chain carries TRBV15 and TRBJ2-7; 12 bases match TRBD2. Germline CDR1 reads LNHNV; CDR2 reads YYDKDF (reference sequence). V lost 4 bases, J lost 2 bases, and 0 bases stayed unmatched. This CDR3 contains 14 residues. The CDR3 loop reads CATSTSGRAYEQYF. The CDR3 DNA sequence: TGTGCCACCAGCACTAGCGGGAGGGCCTACGAGCAGTACTTC.

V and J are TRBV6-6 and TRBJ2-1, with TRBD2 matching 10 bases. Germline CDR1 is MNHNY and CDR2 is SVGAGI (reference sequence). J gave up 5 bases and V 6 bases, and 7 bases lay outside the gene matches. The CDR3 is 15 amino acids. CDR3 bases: TGTGCCAGCAGCCTCAGGACTAGCGGAAACAATGAGCAGTTCTTC. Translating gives CASSLRTSGNNEQFF.

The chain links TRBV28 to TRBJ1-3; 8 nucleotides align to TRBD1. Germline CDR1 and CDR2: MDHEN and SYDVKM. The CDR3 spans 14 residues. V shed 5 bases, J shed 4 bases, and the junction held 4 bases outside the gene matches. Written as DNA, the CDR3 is TGTGCCAGCAGTCAGGGGGCAGCGGGAAACACCATATATTTT. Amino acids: CASSQGAAGNTIYF.

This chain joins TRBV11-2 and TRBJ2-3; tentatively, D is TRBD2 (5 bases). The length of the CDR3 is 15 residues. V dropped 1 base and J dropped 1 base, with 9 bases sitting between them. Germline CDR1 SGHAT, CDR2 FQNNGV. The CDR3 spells CASSLAEGGTDTQYF. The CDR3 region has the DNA TGTGCCAGCAGCTTAGCAGAGGGTGGCACAGATACGCAGTATTTT.

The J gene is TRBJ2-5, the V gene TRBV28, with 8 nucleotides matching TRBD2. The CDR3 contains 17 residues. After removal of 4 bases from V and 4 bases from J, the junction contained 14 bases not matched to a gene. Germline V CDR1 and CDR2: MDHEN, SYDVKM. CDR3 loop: CASSSPWVAGNGETQYF. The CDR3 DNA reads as TGTGCCAGCAGTTCACCATGGGTAGCGGGAAATGGAGAGACCCAGTACTTC.

Here the CDR3 DNA reads TGTGCCAGCAGCTTACCGTCTAGCGGGAGTTACGAGCAGTACTTC. Its translation: CASSLPSSGSYEQYF. The chain uses TRBV7-2 and TRBJ2-7; TRBD2 agrees at 10 bases. This CDR3 has 15 residues. Losses at the gene ends were 2 bases for V and 4 bases for J; bases not matched to a gene: 5. CDR1 is SGHTA and CDR2 is FQGNSA in the germline V gene.

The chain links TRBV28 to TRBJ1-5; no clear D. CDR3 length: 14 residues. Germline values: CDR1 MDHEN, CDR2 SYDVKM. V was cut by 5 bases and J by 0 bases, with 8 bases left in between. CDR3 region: CASSPGFSNQPQHF. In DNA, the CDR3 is TGTGCCAGCAGTCCAGGTTTTAGCAATCAGCCCCAGCATTTT.

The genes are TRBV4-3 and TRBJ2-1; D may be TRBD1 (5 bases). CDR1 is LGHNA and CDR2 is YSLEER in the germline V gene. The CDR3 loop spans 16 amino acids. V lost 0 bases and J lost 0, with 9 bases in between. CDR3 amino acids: CASSQDWGLSYNEQFF. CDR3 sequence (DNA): TGCGCCAGCAGCCAAGACTGGGGCCTCTCCTACAATGAGCAGTTCTTC.

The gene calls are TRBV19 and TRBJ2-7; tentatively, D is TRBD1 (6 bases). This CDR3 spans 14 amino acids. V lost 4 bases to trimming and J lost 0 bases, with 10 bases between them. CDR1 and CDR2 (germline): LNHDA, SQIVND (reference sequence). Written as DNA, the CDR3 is TGTGCCAGTAGTACCCGACAGGTCTCCTACGAGCAGTACTTC. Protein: CASSTRQVSYEQYF.

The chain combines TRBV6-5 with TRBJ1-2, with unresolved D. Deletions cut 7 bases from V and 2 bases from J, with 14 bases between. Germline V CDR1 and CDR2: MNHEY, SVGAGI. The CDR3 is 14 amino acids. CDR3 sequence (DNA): TGTGCCAGCATTGGTGGGGAACACAACTATGGCTACACCTTC. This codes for CASIGGEHNYGYTF.

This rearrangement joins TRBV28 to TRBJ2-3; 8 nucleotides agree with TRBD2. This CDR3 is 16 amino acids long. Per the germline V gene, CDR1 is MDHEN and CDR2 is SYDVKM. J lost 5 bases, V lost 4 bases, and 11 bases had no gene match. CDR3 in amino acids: CASSSSGRPEGDTQYF. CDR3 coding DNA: TGTGCCAGCAGTTCAAGCGGGAGACCCGAGGGAGATACGCAGTATTTT. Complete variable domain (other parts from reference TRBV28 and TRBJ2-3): DVKVTQSSRYLVKRTGEKVFLECVQDMDHENMFWYRQDPGLGLRLIYFSYDVKMKEKGDIPEGYSVSREKKERFSLILESASTNQTSMYLCASSSSGRPEGDTQYFGPGTRLTVL.

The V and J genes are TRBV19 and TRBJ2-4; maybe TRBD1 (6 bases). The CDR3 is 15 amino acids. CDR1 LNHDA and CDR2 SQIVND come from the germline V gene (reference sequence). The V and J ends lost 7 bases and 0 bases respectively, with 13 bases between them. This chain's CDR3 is CASKDRTLAKNIQYF. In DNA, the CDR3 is TGTGCCAGTAAAGACAGGACTCTAGCCAAAAACATTCAGTACTTC.

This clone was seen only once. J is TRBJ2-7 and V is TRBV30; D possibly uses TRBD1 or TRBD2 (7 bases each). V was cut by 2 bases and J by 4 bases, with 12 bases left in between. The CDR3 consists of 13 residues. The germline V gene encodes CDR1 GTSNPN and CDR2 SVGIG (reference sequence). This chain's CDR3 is CAWSSQGGYEQYF. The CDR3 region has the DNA TGTGCCTGGAGTAGCCAGGGGGGGTACGAGCAGTACTTC.

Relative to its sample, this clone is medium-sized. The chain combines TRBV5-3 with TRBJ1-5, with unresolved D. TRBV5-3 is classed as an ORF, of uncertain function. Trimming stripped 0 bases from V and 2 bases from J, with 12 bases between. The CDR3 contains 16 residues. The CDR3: CARSLASRDCNQPQHF. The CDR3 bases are TGTGCCAGAAGCTTGGCCTCCCGTGATTGCAATCAGCCCCAGCATTTT.